The 27 T cell receptor beta chains in this list originate from one sample, sequenced in a study of blood T cells in healthy people across ages. PCR was performed a second time for 7 to 11 cycles using a sample-barcoded 5' primer and a J-beta primer mix. TCRdb recomputed calls from the 5' RACE reads with MiXCR, one row per CDR3 protein. The data show 1.5 million to 2 million distinct CDR3 sequences, roughly 52% seen once. The sequencing sample was made of blood. These receptors were obtained from a woman between 35 and 50 years old in good health.

The chain uses TRBV20-1 and TRBJ1-6; D is possibly TRBD1 (6 bases). Germline V gene lookup returns CDR1 DFQATT and CDR2 SNEGSKA (reference sequence). This CDR3 is 13 amino acids long. The germline V and J ends were trimmed by 4 bases and 8 bases, with 12 bases remaining between them. The DNA of the CDR3 is TGCAGTGCTATCTCGGGGGCTGATTCACCCCTCCACTTT. Translated, it gives CSAISGADSPLHF.

V gene TRBV6-2 or TRBV6-3 combines with J gene TRBJ2-1; unclear D gene. Germline CDR1 reads MNHEY; CDR2 reads SVGEGT. The V and J ends lost 2 bases and 1 base respectively, with 9 bases between them. The length of the CDR3 is 15 residues. The CDR3 sequence: CASSYGPPSYNEQFF. CDR3 in DNA: TGTGCCAGCAGTTACGGACCCCCTTCCTACAATGAGCAGTTCTTC.

The V and J genes are TRBV28 and TRBJ1-2, with TRBD1 matching 9 bases. CDR1 and CDR2 from the germline V gene are MDHEN and SYDVKM. The V gene end was trimmed by 6 bases and the J gene end by 2 bases; junction bases not matched to a gene: 10. CDR3 length: 16 amino acids. The CDR3 loop is CASRTGQGLENYGYTF. The CDR3 DNA is TGTGCCAGCAGGACGGGACAGGGTCTTGAAAACTATGGCTACACCTTC.

The genes are TRBV28 and TRBJ1-5; unclear D gene. This CDR3 contains 14 residues. Trimming took 8 bases from V and 14 from J, leaving 25 bases between them. The germline CDR1 and CDR2 sequences are MDHEN and SYDVKM. CDR3 coding DNA: TGTGCCAGCTGCCGGAGGGAAGCAATCAGCCTAAAGCATTTT. Residues: CASCRREAISLKHF.

This clonotype was found many times. For the CDR3, the DNA is TGTGCCAGCAGCCACGGGGCCAATAACGAGCAGTACTTC. Its translation: CASSHGANNEQYF. The chain links TRBV4-2 to TRBJ2-7; D may match TRBD1 or TRBD2 (5 bases each). The CDR3 is 13 amino acids. Germline V gene sequence: CDR1 LGHNA, CDR2 YNFKEQ. Deletions cut 3 bases from V and 5 bases from J, with 11 bases between.

The J gene is TRBJ2-7, the V gene TRBV11-2, with TRBD1 identical over 10 bases. After removal of 1 base from V and 10 bases from J, the junction contained 13 bases not matched to a gene. Germline V gene sequence: CDR1 SGHAT, CDR2 FQNNGV. The CDR3 consists of 16 residues. This CDR3 is CASSLARDRGREAQYF. The CDR3 DNA sequence: TGTGCCAGCAGCTTAGCCCGGGACAGGGGTAGAGAGGCCCAGTACTTC.

The CDR3: CSALTGFPNEQFF. In nucleotides, the CDR3 is TGCAGTGCTCTGACAGGTTTTCCCAATGAGCAGTTCTTC. V usage is TRBV20-1 and J usage is TRBJ2-1; tentatively, D is TRBD1 (6 bases). V shed 5 bases and J shed 6 bases, with 14 bases lying between them. Germline values: CDR1 DFQATT, CDR2 SNEGSKA (reference sequence). The CDR3 has 13 amino acids.

The chain carries TRBV20-1 and TRBJ2-3; D is perhaps TRBD2 (6 bases). Trimming removed 6 bases at V and 2 bases at J, with 12 bases between. Germline loops: CDR1 DFQATT, CDR2 SNEGSKA (reference sequence). The CDR3 runs 13 residues. CDR3 sequence (DNA): TGCAGTGCCTGGAGGGACCCCACAGATACGCAGTATTTT. Amino acids: CSAWRDPTDTQYF.

The V call is TRBV27, the J call TRBJ1-4, with D unclear. The V end was cut by 5 bases, the J end by 6 bases, with 19 bases between. The germline gives CDR1 MNHEY, CDR2 SMNVEV (reference sequence). This CDR3 has 16 amino acids. CDR3 residues: CASSLLSPLGYEKLFF. For the CDR3, the DNA is TGTGCCAGCAGTCTACTAAGCCCTCTGGGGTATGAAAAACTGTTTTTT.

Only one count was recorded for this clonotype. The chain recombines TRBV25-1 with TRBJ1-5; maybe TRBD1 (6 bases). From germline, CDR1 is MGHDK and CDR2 SYGVNS. Trimming left V 2 bases short and J 4 bases short, with 15 bases between. The CDR3 extends over 16 amino acids. The CDR3 loop is CASSEGEQGINQPQHF. The CDR3 DNA is TGTGCCAGCAGTGAAGGAGAGCAGGGGATAAATCAGCCCCAGCATTTT.

The chain recombines TRBV9 with TRBJ2-3, with D possibly being TRBD1 (6 bases). There are 17 residues in the CDR3. Germline loops: CDR1 SGDLS, CDR2 YYNGEE. The V end lost 0 bases, the J end lost 0 bases, and 14 bases lay between the germline ends. The CDR3 DNA sequence: TGTGCCAGCAGCGTAGATCGGGGCAGGGGAAGCACAGATACGCAGTATTTT. The encoded protein is CASSVDRGRGSTDTQYF.

This clonotype was found a few times. V gene TRBV12-3 or TRBV12-4 combines with J gene TRBJ2-4; 7 bases agree with TRBD1. The CDR3 loop spans 20 amino acids. V was pared by 3 bases and J by 1 base, with 18 bases of the junction left unmatched. CDR3 region: CASSFRAGGDLGRAKNIQYF. The CDR3 DNA is TGTGCCAGCAGTTTCAGGGCAGGGGGAGATTTAGGTCGGGCCAAAAACATTCAGTACTTC.

The V gene is TRBV7-2, the J gene TRBJ2-7; 7 nucleotides match TRBD1. J lost 0 bases, V lost 5 bases, and 13 bases had no gene match. Germline CDR1 and CDR2: SGHTA and FQGNSA. The CDR3 is 17 amino acids. CDR3 sequence reads: CASSRHRGSASSYEQYF. CDR3 DNA sequence: TGTGCCAGCAGCCGACACAGGGGATCGGCAAGCTCCTACGAGCAGTACTTC.

Only a few counts were recorded for this clonotype. The rearrangement links TRBV20-1 to TRBJ1-5; 8 positions match TRBD1. CDR1 and CDR2 from the germline V gene are DFQATT and SNEGSKA (reference sequence). V lost 6 bases to trimming and J lost 7 bases; unmatched junction nucleotides: 11. There are 14 residues in the CDR3. Here the CDR3 reads CSAGTGQGGQPQHF. CDR3 bases: TGCAGTGCAGGGACTGGACAGGGAGGCCAGCCCCAGCATTTT.

As concerns this clonotype: Its ends do not fully match the called genes, so a read error is possible. J is TRBJ2-1 and V is TRBV7-7; 10 nucleotides match TRBD2. The length of the CDR3 is 15 residues. Germline V gene sequence: CDR1 SSHAT, CDR2 FNYEAQ (reference sequence). CDR3 bases: TGTGCTAGCAGCCTGGGACTAGCGTGGAACAATGAGCAGTTCTTC. Amino acids: CASSLGLAWNNEQFF.

The chain uses TRBV2 and TRBJ2-4; D unclear. Gene TRBJ2-5 matches the end of the DNA better, so the J call may be wrong. The CDR3 is 12 residues long. Germline CDR1 reads SNHLY; CDR2 reads FYNNEI. The CDR3 DNA is TGTGCCAGCTTCTCCCCGAGGGAGACCCAGTACTTC. As protein: CASFSPRETQYF.

This clonotype occurred many times. The CDR3 spells CASSLLGSNEQFF. CDR3 nucleotides: TGTGCCAGCAGCTTATTAGGTAGTAATGAGCAGTTCTTC. The chain uses TRBV7-3 and TRBJ2-1; D remains ambiguous. Deletions cut 2 bases from V and 7 bases from J, with 9 bases between. Per the germline V gene, CDR1 is SGHTA and CDR2 is FQGTGA. CDR3 length: 13 residues.

V and J are TRBV4-3 and TRBJ1-2; TRBD1 matches 9 bases. Losses at the gene ends were 3 bases for V and 3 bases for J; bases not matched to a gene: 8. Germline values: CDR1 LGHNA, CDR2 YSLEER. The length of the CDR3 is 16 residues. The CDR3 spells CASSQNIDRGDYGYTF. The CDR3 coding sequence is TGCGCCAGCAGCCAGAACATCGACAGGGGGGACTATGGCTACACCTTC.

This clonotype was seen many times. This chain links TRBV7-2 with TRBJ2-3; 12 nucleotides line up with TRBD2. This CDR3 region has 19 residues. The ends lost 4 bases at V and 8 bases at J; junction bases unmatched: 19. Looked up from germline, CDR1 is SGHTA and CDR2 is FQGNSA. CDR3 in DNA: TGTGCCAGCAGCTCTTCTAGCGGGGGGGCCAGTATTCTCCTAGGTACGCAGTATTTT. Amino acids: CASSSSSGGASILLGTQYF. Drawing the rest from reference TRBV7-2 and TRBJ2-3, the complete variable domain is GAGVSQSPSNKVTEKGKDVELRCDPISGHTALYWYRQSLGQGLEFLIYFQGNSAPDKSGLPSDRFSAERTGGSVSTLTIQRTQQEDSAVYLCASSSSSGGASILLGTQYFGPGTRLTVL.

This clonotype was picked up a small number of times. This sequence joins TRBV11-2 and TRBJ2-3; possible D gene TRBD2, 6 bases. V lost 1 base and J lost 1, with 12 bases in between. CDR3 length: 16 amino acids. Germline V CDR1 and CDR2: SGHAT, FQNNGV. CDR3 in amino acids: CASSLGAGPRTDTQYF. The CDR3 bases are TGTGCCAGCAGCTTAGGAGCGGGCCCCCGCACAGATACGCAGTATTTT.

A few counts support this clonotype. The chain employs TRBV10-3 and TRBJ2-3; D is possibly TRBD2 (7 bases). Germline V gene sequence: CDR1 ENHRY, CDR2 SYGVKD. The V end lost 8 bases, the J end lost 4 bases, and 16 bases lay between the germline ends. The CDR3 totals 14 residues. CDR3 nucleotide sequence: TGTGCCATCGACCGGGGCGGGGGCTCAGATACGCAGTATTTT. It specifies CAIDRGGGSDTQYF.

J is TRBJ2-4 and V is TRBV28, with D maybe TRBD1 (7 bases). The germline gives CDR1 MDHEN, CDR2 SYDVKM. V lost 5 bases, J lost 13 bases, and 27 bases lay in between. The CDR3 covers 16 residues. In nucleotides, the CDR3 is TGTGCCAGCAGTCTGGCGGGACAGTCAAGGGTCAATGAGCAGTACTTC. Protein: CASSLAGQSRVNEQYF. The variable domain in full, with the rest retrieved from reference TRBV28 and TRBJ2-4, is DVKVTQSSRYLVKRTGEKVFLECVQDMDHENMFWYRQDPGLGLRLIYFSYDVKMKEKGDIPEGYSVSREKKERFSLILESASTNQTSMYLCASSLAGQSRVNEQYFGAGTRLSVL.

The gene calls are TRBV19 and TRBJ2-7; TRBD1 is a possible D gene (6 bases). The germline gives CDR1 LNHDA, CDR2 SQIVND (reference sequence). The V gene lost 7 bases and the J gene lost 3 bases, with 19 bases spanning the gap. CDR3 length: 15 amino acids. The DNA of the CDR3 is TGTGCCAGTACCCTGGGGGCAGGACCACTCTACGAGCAGTACTTC. Translated: CASTLGAGPLYEQYF.

This clonotype was observed a few times. J is TRBJ2-5 and V is TRBV7-6; either TRBD1 or TRBD2 may fit D (5 bases each). The germline V gene has CDR1 SGHVS and CDR2 FNYEAQ. Trimming removed 2 bases from V and 5 bases from J, with 18 bases in between. The CDR3 covers 16 residues. For the CDR3, the DNA is TGTGCCAGCAGCTTAATGGCTGAGGGGTTGACGGAGACCCAGTACTTC. This translates into CASSLMAEGLTETQYF.

J is TRBJ1-2 and V is TRBV28; D unclear. The germline gives CDR1 MDHEN, CDR2 SYDVKM. Deletions cut 4 bases from V and 4 bases from J, with 7 bases between. The CDR3 loop spans 12 amino acids. The CDR3 nucleotides are TGTGCCAGCAGTTCAGCTTTCTATGGCTACACCTTC. Translation gives CASSSAFYGYTF.

V and J are TRBV27 and TRBJ1-5, with 7 bases identical to TRBD1. Trimming took 10 bases from V and 3 from J; bases not matched to a gene: 6. Germline lookup yields CDR1 MNHEY and CDR2 SMNVEV (reference sequence). The CDR3 length is 13 residues. The CDR3 spells CATQGQPNQPQHF. The CDR3 nucleotides read TGTGCCACCCAGGGACAGCCCAATCAGCCCCAGCATTTT.

The chain's CDR3 is CASSLVRDRTYNSPLHF. CDR3 DNA sequence: TGCGCCAGCAGCTTGGTCAGGGACAGGACCTATAATTCACCCCTCCACTTT. The chain is built from TRBV5-1 and TRBJ1-6, with 8 bases that match TRBD1. Germline loops: CDR1 SGHRS, CDR2 YFSETQ. The J segment lost 2 bases and the V segment lost 0 bases, leaving 4 bases of the junction unmatched. The CDR3 runs to 17 residues.